This TCR beta chain originates from a study of shared clonotypes between healthy human individuals. The CDR3 is 15 residues long. V shed 6 bases and J shed 0 bases, with 15 bases lying between them. Looked up from germline, CDR1 is MNHNY and CDR2 is SVGAGI (reference sequence). Repertoires were generated with immunoSEQ multiplex PCR, while TCRdb's copy carries only in-frame clones and drops some. The table shows 200,000 to 250,000 clones, with 65% occurring only once. General observations from the study: Specimens sampled were limited to blood, with tissue repertoires likely differing.

In regard to this clone: Its antigen remains unknown.

The source material was memory CD4+ T cells sorted from blood. Subset in this sample: CD45RA-negative fraction. The source is a young man in good health. The chain has TRBV6-6 and TRBJ2-7; D uncertain. CDR3 region: CASRDPNEPSYEQYF. The CDR3, as DNA: TGTGCCAGCAGGGACCCGAACGAGCCCTCCTACGAGCAGTACTTC.